The rows below give T cell receptor beta chains drawn from one sample of a study of T cell repertoires in cytomegalovirus infection. TCRdb recomputed calls from the reads with MiXCR, one row per CDR3 protein. The repertoire holds about 920,000 distinct CDR3 sequences, with around 30% as singletons. No antigens are known for them. The sequencing here drew on cultured CD8+ T cells from PBMCs, taken from culture after CMV antigen stimulation. Receptor source: a human donor in good health (CMV status not recorded). Some clones in this sample may be carry-over from other donors' samples. The conserved cysteine and the conserved F or W are not part of the CDR3 here.

V: TRBV4-1
CDR3: ASSQGAEVMETQY

V: TRBV5-1
CDR3: ASSLLGTRSTDTQY

V: TRBV6-1
CDR3: ASSEQGHTFEAF

V: TRBV12-3/TRBV12-4
CDR3: ASSPGETEAF

V: TRBV11-3
CDR3: ASSLGFMNTGELF

V: TRBV11-2
CDR3: ASSSRLAGESETQY

V: TRBV5-4
CDR3: ASSPGPGAGELF

V: TRBV7-9
CDR3: ASSPDRTVYEQY

V: TRBV27
CDR3: ASSSWDRGQNQPQH

V: TRBV3-1
CDR3: ASSQEMTDTQY

V: TRBV5-5
CDR3: AGSLAGGSYQPQH

V: TRBV5-6
CDR3: ASSSLSGVSYNSPLH

V: TRBV27
CDR3: ASSLGGNYNSPLH

V: TRBV2
CDR3: ASSSPGQVNTEAF

V: TRBV3-1
CDR3: ASSHRDIGYEQY

V: TRBV19
CDR3: ASRFYPGVMNTGELF

V: TRBV2
CDR3: ASSGTSGGQDTQY

V: TRBV28
CDR3: ASSPEGGWISPNGYT

V: TRBV27
CDR3: ASRSDTVYGYT

V: TRBV6-2/TRBV6-3
CDR3: ASSPLQGEETQY

V: TRBV6-6
CDR3: ASSYPEEEGDNSPLH

V: TRBV20-1
CDR3: SVPSRSSYNEQF

V: TRBV27
CDR3: ASSLWDEYNEQF

V: TRBV7-6
CDR3: ASSLVTEGFEQY

V: TRBV12-3/TRBV12-4
CDR3: ASSADRGLNQPQH

V: TRBV28
CDR3: ASSLFGGGTYNEQF

V: TRBV9
CDR3: ASSVAGDRRYEQY

V: TRBV24-1
CDR3: ATSDDRGSNQPQH

V: TRBV7-9
CDR3: ASSLDAGGYRFVYEQY

V: TRBV7-6
CDR3: ASTPTGYTYEQY

V: TRBV6-2/TRBV6-3
CDR3: ASRSLGERGQPQH

V: TRBV7-2
CDR3: ASSFPDRVTF

V: TRBV7-2
CDR3: ASSSTFHSTDTQY

V: TRBV12-3/TRBV12-4
CDR3: ASSFLAGGLYEQY

V: TRBV7-9
CDR3: ASSDTISTDTQY

V: TRBV12-5
CDR3: ASGLVGQDYNEQF

V: TRBV12-3/TRBV12-4
CDR3: ASSFLGSPDTQY

V: TRBV12-3/TRBV12-4
CDR3: AGSPPGGDGQY

V: TRBV4-1
CDR3: ASSPRGTGAYEQY

V: TRBV5-4
CDR3: ASSPGQGLGTEAF

V: TRBV11-3
CDR3: ASSLDPRDDRSNQPQH

V: TRBV10-1
CDR3: ASRTFGTPRFYEQY

V: TRBV7-2
CDR3: ASSPHHQGFPEGEQY

V: TRBV15
CDR3: ATSPVLLTGGAFDGYT

V: TRBV7-6
CDR3: ASSSAGGTYNEQF

V: TRBV7-6
CDR3: ASSRGPRGTEAF

V: TRBV4-1
CDR3: ASSHPTGTAVNTEAF

V: TRBV10-3
CDR3: AISGTGANYGYT

V: TRBV7-9
CDR3: ASSLVGQGSVVNTEAF

V: TRBV9
CDR3: ASSVGKGEYYEQY